A single TCR beta chain is shown here with its context. The data were obtained in a study of blood T cell repertoires in COVID-19. Looking at the study overall: COVID-19 samples, acute and convalescent, were from the United States, Italy and Spain. The cDNA or gDNA used as material had been derived from T cells, B-cell-depleted T cells, or PBMCs.

As processed by the authors: Scientists estimated how many nucleated cells there were by amplifying reference gene primers. TCRdb's copy holds only in-frame clones and misses some; the assay was immunoSEQ multiplex PCR. D and trimming were read from the DNA, whereas the V and J calls and clone size are those reported in that table. Of around 98,000 clones listed, 82% are singletons. Germline V gene sequence: CDR1 SEHNR, CDR2 FQNEAQ (reference sequence). The CDR3 contains 16 residues. V was trimmed by 2 bases and J by 4 bases, leaving 12 bases between them. The chain employs TRBV7-9 and TRBJ2-6; D is uncertain. Input material: peripheral blood. The sequence derives from a man in his 70s with active or convalescent COVID-19. In DNA form, the CDR3 reads TGTGCCAGCAGCTTAATATCCGGGTCCGGGGCCAACGTCCTGACTTTC. Protein: CASSLISGSGANVLTF.